Sequencing of this T cell receptor (beta chain) was carried out in a study of blood T cell repertoires in COVID-19. The table came from immunoSEQ multiplex PCR; TCRdb's copy has only in-frame clones and leaves some out. The repertoire includes hundreds of thousands of clones, roughly 85% of them detected once, and 2.5% to 3% sits in the top ten. Deletions cut 0 bases from V and 10 bases from J, with 18 bases between. The CDR3 is made up of 15 amino acids. Germline-derived CDR1 and CDR2 are MNHEY and SVGEGT. The V and J genes are TRBV6-2 or TRBV6-3 and TRBJ1-1; a possible D gene is TRBD1 (5 bases). Sample: peripheral blood. The sequence came from a woman in her thirties or forties with active or convalescent COVID-19. CDR3 DNA sequence: TGTGCCAGCAGTTACTCGAATCAAAGGGGCGTGGGAGCTTTCTTT. Residues: CASSYSNQRGVGAFF.